This is a list of T cell receptor beta chains from one sample in a study of shared clonotypes between healthy human individuals. The assay was immunoSEQ multiplex PCR, and TCRdb's table has in-frame clones only and misses some. The repertoire holds some 1.4 million clones, with roughly 97% as singletons. The sequencing sample was made of naive CD4+ T cells sorted from blood. Receptors were obtained from a man aged 25-45 years in good health. CDR3s include the opening cysteine and the closing phenylalanine or tryptophan. Fields, in order: D gene, V gene, clone size, J gene, CDR3 protein, CDR3 DNA. A D gene is named only where the DNA matches it firmly. Expanded clones are given a class, and other clones once, few, many or no size at all.

>TRBD1|TRBV7-6|-|TRBJ2-7
CASSLGQGLVGEQYF
TGTGCCAGCAGCTTAGGACAGGGTCTAGTGGGAGAGCAGTACTTC
>TRBD1|TRBV19|-|TRBJ2-1
CASSPRTGAAHNEQFF
TGTGCCAGTAGTCCGCGGACAGGGGCCGCACACAATGAGCAGTTCTTC
>-|TRBV7-9|once|TRBJ1-1
CASSSTGNTEAFF
TGTGCCAGCAGCAGCACAGGGAACACTGAAGCTTTCTTT
>TRBD2|TRBV7-6|-|TRBJ2-7
CASSLFSPSGTSGSEQYF
TGTGCCAGCAGCTTATTTAGCCCGTCCGGGACTAGTGGATCCGAGCAGTACTTC
>-|TRBV7-6|-|TRBJ1-3
CASSPQGWAGNTIYF
TGTGCCAGCAGCCCGCAGGGGTGGGCTGGAAACACCATATATTTT
>-|TRBV7-5|-|TRBJ2-3
CARTRPGLSTDTQYF
TGTGCCAGAACCCGACCGGGACTAAGCACAGATACGCAGTATTTT
>-|TRBV20-1|once|TRBJ2-7
CSATPGYF
TGCAGTGCCACCCCAGGGTACTTC
>-|TRBV30|once|TRBJ1-4
CAWGLGGADEKLFF
TGTGCCTGGGGATTAGGGGGGGCGGATGAAAAACTGTTTTTT
>-|TRBV5-6|-|TRBJ2-5
CASSLVQQETQYF
TGTGCCAGCAGCTTGGTGCAGCAAGAGACCCAGTACTTC
>TRBD1|TRBV28|-|TRBJ1-2
CASTGRPGQGERGYTF
TGTGCCAGCACAGGCCGACCCGGACAGGGGGAGAGGGGCTACACCTTC
>-|TRBV11-2|-|TRBJ2-3
CASSLGSPLIGQYF
TGTGCCAGCAGCCTCGGGTCACCATTAATAGGGCAGTATTTT
>TRBD1|TRBV25-1|-|TRBJ2-5
CASSEYPRQGQETQYF
TGTGCCAGCAGTGAATACCCACGACAGGGACAAGAGACCCAGTACTTC
>TRBD1|TRBV25-1|-|TRBJ1-1
CASSVTGGFTEAFF
TGTGCCAGCAGTGTTACAGGGGGATTCACTGAAGCTTTCTTT
>-|TRBV5-1|-|TRBJ2-2
CASSSITSRTGELFF
TGCGCCAGCAGCTCAATTACTAGCAGGACCGGGGAGCTGTTTTTT
>-|TRBV9|-|TRBJ2-7
CASSVGRSSYEQYF
TGTGCCAGCAGCGTTGGGCGGAGCTCCTACGAGCAGTACTTC
>TRBD1|TRBV18|-|TRBJ2-1
CASSSDRGYNEQFF
TGTGCCAGCTCGTCGGACAGGGGATACAATGAGCAGTTCTTC